This is a list of T cell receptor beta chains from one sample in a study of T cell changes during pregnancy in multiple sclerosis. Generated by immunoSEQ multiplex PCR, the TCRdb table keeps only in-frame clones and is missing some. The sample lists some 42,000 clones, 70% to 90% occurring once. Here the sequenced sample was CD4+ T cells from peripheral blood mononuclear cells, taken after pregnancy. The receptors come from a female donor with multiple sclerosis, enrolled in a pregnancy study. The CDR3 runs from the conserved cysteine through the conserved F or W. The D gene is left open where the match is weak. Clone size is shown for a subset of rows, as once, few, many or a class of expanded clone.

clone_size | d_call | j_call | v_call | cdr3_length | cdr3_nt | cdr3_aa
- | - | TRBJ1-3 | TRBV5-4 | 12 | TGTGCCAGCAGCTTGCAGGGAAACACCATATATTTT | CASSLQGNTIYF
once | - | TRBJ2-7 | TRBV5-1 | 12 | TGCGCCAGCAGCTTGTACAGATACGAGCAGTACTTC | CASSLYRYEQYF
- | - | TRBJ2-2 | TRBV5-1 | 16 | TGCGCCAGCAGCTTGGCAAGCGGTACCAACACCGGGGAGCTGTTTTTT | CASSLASGTNTGELFF
- | - | TRBJ1-5 | TRBV5-1 | 15 | TGCGCCAGCAGCCCCCAAGGGGGTAGCAATCAGCCCCAGCATTTT | CASSPQGGSNQPQHF
- | - | TRBJ2-1 | TRBV7-6 | 16 | TGTGCCAGCAGCTTAGCGCCGGTGAACCGCTACAATGAGCAGTTCTTC | CASSLAPVNRYNEQFF
- | TRBD1 | TRBJ1-2 | TRBV18 | 13 | TGTGCCAGCTCACCGGACCGGGACAGGAGCTACACCTTC | CASSPDRDRSYTF
- | - | TRBJ1-6 | TRBV15 | 12 | TGTGCCACCAGCAGAGCCGGGTCACCCCTCCACTTT | CATSRAGSPLHF
- | TRBD1 | TRBJ2-2 | TRBV2 | 16 | TGTGCCAGCAGTGTTGCGACAGGGGAATTCACCGGGGAGCTGTTTTTT | CASSVATGEFTGELFF
- | - | TRBJ1-2 | TRBV15 | 14 | TGTGCCACCAGCAGAGATAAACATAACTATGGCTACACCTTC | CATSRDKHNYGYTF
- | TRBD1 | TRBJ1-2 | TRBV29-1 | 13 | TGCAGCGTTCAGGGGGTGGCCTCCTATGGCTACACCTTC | CSVQGVASYGYTF
- | TRBD1 | TRBJ2-7 | TRBV5-5 | 15 | TGTGCCAGCAGCTTGGGGTGGACAGGGGACTACGAGCAGTACTTC | CASSLGWTGDYEQYF
once | TRBD1 | TRBJ2-1 | TRBV5-1 | 16 | TGCGCCAGCAGCTGGGGTCCGGGACAGGGGTACAATGAGCAGTTCTTC | CASSWGPGQGYNEQFF
few | TRBD1 | TRBJ1-6 | TRBV5-6 | 16 | TGTGCCAGCAGCTTCCGACAGGGGAATTATAATTCACCCCTCCACTTT | CASSFRQGNYNSPLHF
- | - | TRBJ2-3 | TRBV5-1 | 15 | TGCGCCAGCAGCTTGGCCGGGTATAGCACAGATACGCAGTATTTT | CASSLAGYSTDTQYF
- | - | TRBJ2-5 | TRBV18 | 14 | TGTGCCAGCTCACCGGAGGGACAGTCGAAGACCCAGTACTTC | CASSPEGQSKTQYF
- | - | TRBJ1-2 | TRBV16 | 14 | TGTGCCAGCAGCCAATTTCGAGAAACGAGGGGCTACACCTTC | CASSQFRETRGYTF
- | - | TRBJ1-2 | TRBV6-1 | 14 | TGTGCCAGCAGTGAGCCGGGGGGATCCCTTCTAATTACCTTC | CASSEPGGSLLITF
- | TRBD2 | TRBJ2-1 | TRBV5-1 | 16 | TGCGCCAGCAGCCGAGGTGGCGGGGGTCCCTACAATGAGCAGTTCTTC | CASSRGGGGPYNEQFF
once | TRBD2 | TRBJ2-3 | TRBV7-2 | 16 | TGTGCCAGCAGCTTTCCGACTAGCGGGGGGAGGGATACGCAGTATTTT | CASSFPTSGGRDTQYF
- | - | TRBJ1-2 | TRBV19 | 12 | TGTGCCACCCTCGGACAGCCCCTCGGCTACACCTTC | CATLGQPLGYTF
- | - | TRBJ2-5 | TRBV18 | 13 | TGTGCCAGCTCAGGACATACCGGGGAGACCCAGTACTTC | CASSGHTGETQYF
- | - | TRBJ1-2 | TRBV20-1 | 11 | TGCAGTGCTAGACCGGACTATGGCTACACCTTC | CSARPDYGYTF
- | - | TRBJ2-7 | TRBV5-1 | 15 | TGCGCCAGCAAGATCATCGCGGACAGCACCTACGAGCAGTACTTC | CASKIIADSTYEQYF
- | - | TRBJ1-5 | TRBV29-1 | 12 | TGCAGCGTTCGGGGGGTGTGTCAGCCCCAGCATTTT | CSVRGVCQPQHF
- | TRBD1 | TRBJ1-2 | TRBV18 | 15 | TGTGCCAGCTCACCACCGTGGGACAGGGGGCTCGGCTACACCTTC | CASSPPWDRGLGYTF
- | - | TRBJ1-1 | TRBV6-5 | 14 | TGTGCCAGCAGTTACCAGGGGTTCGGCACTGAAGCTTTCTTT | CASSYQGFGTEAFF
- | - | TRBJ1-4 | TRBV5-1 | 17 | TGCGCCAGCAGCCCTGTACTGGGGGCAACAACTAATGAAAAACTGTTTTTT | CASSPVLGATTNEKLFF
- | - | TRBJ1-1 | TRBV10-3 | 13 | TGTGCCATCAGTGAGTCGCAGGGCTCTGAAGCTTTCTTT | CAISESQGSEAFF
- | TRBD1 | TRBJ2-4 | TRBV9 | 15 | TGTGCCAGCAGCGTATCGGGACAGAGCTTTAGCATTCAGTACTTC | CASSVSGQSFSIQYF
- | - | TRBJ1-4 | TRBV7-9 | 12 | TGTGCCAGCAGTCAACAGGACGAAAAACTGTTTTTT | CASSQQDEKLFF
- | - | TRBJ2-2 | TRBV6-5 | 15 | TGTGCCAGCAGGATCGACAACCTTATCACCGGGGAGCTGTTTTTT | CASRIDNLITGELFF
- | - | TRBJ2-7 | TRBV27 | 12 | TGTGCCAGCAGTCTACGCGCCTACGAGCAGTACTTC | CASSLRAYEQYF
- | - | TRBJ1-2 | TRBV11-2 | 15 | TGTGCCAGTCGGGGGTTGGAGGGCCCGGGCTATGGCTACACCTTC | CASRGLEGPGYGYTF
- | - | TRBJ1-5 | TRBV30 | 16 | TGTGCCTGGAGTGTAAAGGGGGGGTACGGGGATCAGCCCCAGCATTTT | CAWSVKGGYGDQPQHF